This T cell receptor beta chain came from a study of OX40 agonist ivuxolimab in advanced cancers. As for the study more broadly: Ivuxolimab was an agonistic, fully human IgG2 monoclonal antibody directed against OX40 (CD134), a costimulatory receptor. Intravenous ivuxolimab was administered to patients every 2 weeks at six dose levels: 0.01, 0.1, 0.3, 1.5, 3 and 10 mg/kg. Prior anti-PD-1, anti-PD-L1 or anti-CTLA-4 therapy was permitted, and checkpoint inhibitors had been received by approximately 39% of dose-escalation patients. Of the 50 to 55 dose-escalation patients, hepatocellular carcinoma was present in approximately 20, melanoma in roughly 15, renal cell carcinoma in 9 and head and neck cancer in 9. Peripheral TCRbeta sequencing was intended to test whether TCR sequence diversity was altered and clonal T-cell expansion was caused by ivuxolimab. The paper covers the monotherapy dose-escalation part of the phase I ivuxolimab trial, which included N = 52 patients. The dose-escalation cohort was 80% to 90% male with a mean age of about 60 years, ranging from 23 to 79. Partial responses occurred in three dose-escalation patients: two with cutaneous melanoma and one with hepatocellular carcinoma.

The V end loses 6 bases and the J end loses 8 bases, and a stretch of 20 bases separates them. Looking up the germline V gene (reference sequence) yields CDR1 MNHEY and CDR2 SMNVEV. The CDR3 goes from the cysteine to the phenylalanine over 15 residues. The DNA shown is the 45-base CDR3, in frame from base 1. To sequence the TCRbeta CDR3 region, genomic DNA was isolated from the sorted cells. The immunoSEQ Assay was used for sequencing of TCRbeta CDR3 regions. TCRdb stores this immuneACCESS table with in-frame sequences only. Part of the clones is absent; in the studies checked, under half of the shortfall reflects unresolved V genes, and no reason is known for the rest. The sample yields fewer than 100,000 clones; roughly 90% were counted once. The ten largest clonotypes hold 9% to 10% of the sample. Of note for this clone: Its antigen target is currently unknown. No base qualities exist here, and no much larger clone lies one base off it.

The trial excluded patients who had a history of autoimmune disease or were on systemic immunosuppression. Peripheral blood for TCR sequencing was drawn from every dose cohort at baseline, at cycle 4 day 1 and at cycle 7 day 1. Samples came from an open-label, multicenter, first-in-human phase I dose-escalation trial of ivuxolimab. Adults with locally advanced or metastatic head and neck squamous cell, hepatocellular, melanoma or renal cell carcinoma were enrolled in the trial. Before TCR sequencing, CD4+ T cells and CD8+ T cells from peripheral blood were sorted into separate populations. Study-wide conclusions, independent of this receptor: The antigen specificity of the peripheral T cells that underwent clonal expansion was not determined. Low levels of normalized T-cell clonal expansion were also seen in some patients who did not respond. In partial responders in the 0.1-3.0 mg/kg groups, normalized peripheral clonal expansion was found to be among the lowest, especially among CD8+ T cells. At doses from 0.1 to 3.0 mg/kg, clonal expansion was seen in both CD4+ and CD8+ blood T cells between baseline and week 6. On average, CD8+ T cells showed more expanded clones than CD4+ T cells after ivuxolimab.

Sequencing used CD4+ or CD8+ T cells sorted from blood, obtained in a trial of the OX40 agonist ivuxolimab. The rearranged chain carries TRBV27 and TRBJ1-5, and perhaps TRBD1 as D gene, on 6 matching bases. The clonotype originates from an adult with an advanced solid tumor such as melanoma, head and neck, liver or kidney cancer. Here the CDR3 is given as CASRGVGGAMKPQHF. The nucleotide sequence reads TGTGCCAGCAGGGGCGTAGGGGGGGCCATGAAGCCCCAGCATTTT.